The TCR beta chain described here comes from a study of T cells in localized non-small cell lung cancer. In germline, CDR1 is SGHDT, CDR2 YYEEEE. Trimming removed 2 bases at V and 1 base at J, with 15 bases between. This CDR3 contains 16 residues. Here immunoSEQ multiplex PCR was the method, and the copy in TCRdb shows in-frame clones only, minus some. The sample has roughly 25,000 clones, roughly 87% seen once. The clonotype was recovered from a male donor at least 60 years old with stage I squamous cell lung carcinoma. The sequences come from peripheral blood, collected before any cancer treatment. The chain combines TRBV5-6 with TRBJ1-1; D unresolved. The CDR3 coding sequence is TGTGCCAGCAGCTTCCGGCCGGAGCGGTCGAACACTGAAGCTTTCTTT. Translation gives CASSFRPERSNTEAFF.